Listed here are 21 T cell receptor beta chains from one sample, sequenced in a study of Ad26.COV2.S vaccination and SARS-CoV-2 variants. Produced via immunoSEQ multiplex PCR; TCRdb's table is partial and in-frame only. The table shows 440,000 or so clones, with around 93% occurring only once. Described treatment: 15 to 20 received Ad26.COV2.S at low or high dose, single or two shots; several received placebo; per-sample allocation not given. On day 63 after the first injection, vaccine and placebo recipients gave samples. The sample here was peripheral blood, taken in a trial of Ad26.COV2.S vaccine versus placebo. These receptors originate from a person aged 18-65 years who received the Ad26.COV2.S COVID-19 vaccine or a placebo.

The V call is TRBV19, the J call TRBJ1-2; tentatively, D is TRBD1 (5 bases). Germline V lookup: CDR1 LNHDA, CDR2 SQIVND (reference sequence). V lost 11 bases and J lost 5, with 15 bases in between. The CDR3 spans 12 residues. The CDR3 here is CAGGGSEYGYTF. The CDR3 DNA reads TGTGCCGGGGGGGGTTCAGAGTATGGCTACACCTTC.

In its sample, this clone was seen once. DNA for the CDR3: TGCGCCAGCAGCCAAGATGCCCTAGCGGGGGGGGTAGGGCAGTATTTT. This translates into CASSQDALAGGVGQYF. This chain joins TRBV4-3 and TRBJ2-3, with 12 bases aligning to TRBD2. Germline CDR1 LGHNA, CDR2 YSLEER. CDR3 length equals 16 residues. Germline trimming cut 0 bases from V and 11 bases from J; bases unmatched to any gene: 9.

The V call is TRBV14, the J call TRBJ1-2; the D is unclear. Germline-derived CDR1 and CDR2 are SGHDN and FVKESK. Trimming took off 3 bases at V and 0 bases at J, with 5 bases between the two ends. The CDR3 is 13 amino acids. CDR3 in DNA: TGTGCCAGCAGCCATCCAGCTAACTATGGCTACACCTTC. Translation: CASSHPANYGYTF. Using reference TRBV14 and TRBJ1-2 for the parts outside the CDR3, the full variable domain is EAGVTQFPSHSVIEKGQTVTLRCDPISGHDNLYWYRRVMGKEIKFLLHFVKESKQDESGMPNNRFLAERTGGTYSTLKVQPAELEDSGVYFCASSHPANYGYTFGSGTRLTVV.

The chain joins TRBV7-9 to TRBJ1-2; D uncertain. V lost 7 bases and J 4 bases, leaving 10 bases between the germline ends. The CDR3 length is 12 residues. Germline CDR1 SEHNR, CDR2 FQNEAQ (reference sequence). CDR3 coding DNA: TGTGCCAGCACCCGACAAGGCTATGGCTACACCTTC. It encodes CASTRQGYGYTF.

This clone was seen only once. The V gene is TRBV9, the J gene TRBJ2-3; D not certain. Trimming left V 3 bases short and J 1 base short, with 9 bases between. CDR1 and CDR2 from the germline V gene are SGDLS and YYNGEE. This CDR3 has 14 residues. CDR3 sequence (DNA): TGTGCCAGCAGCGGAGTCCGGGGCACAGATACGCAGTATTTT. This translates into CASSGVRGTDTQYF.

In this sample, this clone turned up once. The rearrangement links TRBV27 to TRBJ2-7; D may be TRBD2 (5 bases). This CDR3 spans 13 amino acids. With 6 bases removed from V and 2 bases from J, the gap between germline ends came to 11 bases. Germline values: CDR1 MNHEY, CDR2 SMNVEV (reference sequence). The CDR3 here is CASSLGLPYEQYF. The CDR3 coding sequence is TGTGCCAGCAGCCTAGGACTGCCCTACGAGCAGTACTTC.

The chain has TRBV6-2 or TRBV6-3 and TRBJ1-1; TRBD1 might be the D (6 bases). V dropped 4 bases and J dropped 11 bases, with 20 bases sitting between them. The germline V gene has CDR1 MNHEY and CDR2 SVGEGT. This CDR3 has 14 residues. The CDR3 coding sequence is TGTGCCAGCAGTTTAGGGGCCTATACAGGGACGGCTTTCTTT. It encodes CASSLGAYTGTAFF.

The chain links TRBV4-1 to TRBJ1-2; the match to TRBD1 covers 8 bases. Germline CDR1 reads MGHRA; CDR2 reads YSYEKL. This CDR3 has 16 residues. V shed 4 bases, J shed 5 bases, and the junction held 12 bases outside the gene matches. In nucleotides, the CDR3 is TGCGCCAGCAGCCCTGCGGGGACAGGTCCCACATATGGCTACACCTTC. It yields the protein CASSPAGTGPTYGYTF.

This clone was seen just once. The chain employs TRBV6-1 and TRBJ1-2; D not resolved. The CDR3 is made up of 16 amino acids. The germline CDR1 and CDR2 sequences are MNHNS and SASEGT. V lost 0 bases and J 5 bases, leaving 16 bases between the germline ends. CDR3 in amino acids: CASSEALNREGYGYTF. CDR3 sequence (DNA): TGTGCCAGCAGTGAAGCGTTAAACCGGGAGGGATATGGCTACACCTTC.

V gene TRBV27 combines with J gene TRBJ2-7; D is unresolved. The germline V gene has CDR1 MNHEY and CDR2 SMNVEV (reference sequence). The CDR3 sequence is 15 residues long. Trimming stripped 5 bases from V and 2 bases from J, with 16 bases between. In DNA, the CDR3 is TGTGCCAGCAGTCCCGGGCCCCGGACCCCCTACGAGCAGTACTTC. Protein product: CASSPGPRTPYEQYF.

CDR3 amino acids: CASRLLPFGTQYF. Written as DNA, the CDR3 is TGTGCCAGCAGATTGCTGCCCTTTGGTACGCAGTATTTT. This sequence joins TRBV28 and TRBJ2-3; D not resolved. The germline CDR1 and CDR2 sequences are MDHEN and SYDVKM. This CDR3 has 13 amino acids. V lost 6 bases and J lost 8, with 15 bases in between.

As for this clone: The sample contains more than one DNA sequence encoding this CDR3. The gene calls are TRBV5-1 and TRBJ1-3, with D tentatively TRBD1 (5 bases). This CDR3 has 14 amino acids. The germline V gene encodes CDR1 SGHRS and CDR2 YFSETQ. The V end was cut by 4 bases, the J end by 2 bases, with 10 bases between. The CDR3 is CASSPPGAGNTIYF. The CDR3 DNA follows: TGCGCCAGCAGCCCGCCGGGGGCTGGAAACACCATATATTTT.

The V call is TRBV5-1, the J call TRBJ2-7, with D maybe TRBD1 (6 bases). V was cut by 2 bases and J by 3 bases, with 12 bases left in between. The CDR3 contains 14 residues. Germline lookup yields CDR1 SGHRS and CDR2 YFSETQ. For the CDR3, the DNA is TGCGCCAGCAGCTTCACAGGGACGCTCTACGAGCAGTACTTC. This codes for CASSFTGTLYEQYF. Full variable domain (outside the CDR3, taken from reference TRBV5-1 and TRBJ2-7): KAGVTQTPRYLIKTRGQQVTLSCSPISGHRSVSWYQQTPGQGLQFLFEYFSETQRNKGNFPGRFSGRQFSNSRSEMNVSTLELGDSALYLCASSFTGTLYEQYFGPGTRLTVT.

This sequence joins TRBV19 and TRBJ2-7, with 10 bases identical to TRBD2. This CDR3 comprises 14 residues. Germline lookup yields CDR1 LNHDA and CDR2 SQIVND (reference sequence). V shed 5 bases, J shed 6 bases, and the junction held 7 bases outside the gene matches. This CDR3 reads CASSRSGGVTEQYF. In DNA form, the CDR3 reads TGTGCCAGTAGTCGGAGCGGGGGGGTAACCGAGCAGTACTTC.

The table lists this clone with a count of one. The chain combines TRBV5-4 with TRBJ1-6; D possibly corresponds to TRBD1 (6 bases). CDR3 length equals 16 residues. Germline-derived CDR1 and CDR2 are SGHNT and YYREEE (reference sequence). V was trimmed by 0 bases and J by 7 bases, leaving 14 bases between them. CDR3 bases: TGTGCCAGCAGCTTGGCCCAACTACAGGGAAATTCACCCCTCCACTTT. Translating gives CASSLAQLQGNSPLHF.

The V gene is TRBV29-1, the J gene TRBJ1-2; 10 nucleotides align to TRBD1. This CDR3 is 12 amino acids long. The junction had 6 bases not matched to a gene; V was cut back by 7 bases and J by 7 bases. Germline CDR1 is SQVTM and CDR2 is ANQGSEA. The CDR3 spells CSARQGAVGYTF. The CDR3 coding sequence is TGCAGCGCGAGACAGGGGGCCGTTGGCTACACCTTC. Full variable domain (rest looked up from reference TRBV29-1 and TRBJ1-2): SAVISQKPSRDICQRGTSLTIQCQVDSQVTMMFWYRQQPGQSLTLIATANQGSEATYESGFVIDKFPISRPNLTFSTLTVSNMSPEDSSIYLCSARQGAVGYTFGSGTRLTVV.

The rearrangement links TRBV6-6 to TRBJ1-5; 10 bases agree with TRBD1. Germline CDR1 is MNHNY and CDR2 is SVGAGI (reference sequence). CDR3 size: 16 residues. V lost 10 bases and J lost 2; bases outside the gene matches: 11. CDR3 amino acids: CAISGTGARRNQPQHF. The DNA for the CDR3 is TGTGCCATCTCCGGGACAGGGGCTCGGCGCAATCAGCCCCAGCATTTT.

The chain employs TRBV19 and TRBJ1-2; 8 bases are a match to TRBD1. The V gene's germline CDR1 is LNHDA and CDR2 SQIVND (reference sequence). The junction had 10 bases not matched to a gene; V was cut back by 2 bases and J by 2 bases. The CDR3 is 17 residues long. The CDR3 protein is CASSILVTDRANYGYTF. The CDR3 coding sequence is TGTGCCAGTAGTATACTAGTCACGGACAGGGCCAACTATGGCTACACCTTC.

CDR3 sequence reads: CASSLGTSGGHEQFF. The CDR3 DNA is TGTGCCAGCAGCTTAGGCACTAGCGGGGGCCATGAGCAGTTCTTC. The rearrangement links TRBV7-8 to TRBJ2-1; 11 positions match TRBD2. CDR1 is SGHVS, CDR2 FQNEAQ, per germline. The CDR3 loop spans 15 amino acids. The V and J ends lost 1 base and 8 bases, in that order; junction bases with no gene match: 4. Filled out from reference TRBV7-8 and TRBJ2-1, the complete variable domain reads GAGVSQSPRYKVAKRGQDVALRCDPISGHVSLFWYQQALGQGPEFLTYFQNEAQLDKSGLPSDRFFAERPEGSVSTLKIQRTQQEDSAVYLCASSLGTSGGHEQFFGPGTRLTVL.

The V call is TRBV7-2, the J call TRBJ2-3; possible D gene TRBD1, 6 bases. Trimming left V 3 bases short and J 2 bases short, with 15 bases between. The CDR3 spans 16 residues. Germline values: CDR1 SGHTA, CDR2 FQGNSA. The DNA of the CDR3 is TGTGCCAGCAGCTTCACAGGGAATTCCTTCACAGATACGCAGTATTTT. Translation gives CASSFTGNSFTDTQYF. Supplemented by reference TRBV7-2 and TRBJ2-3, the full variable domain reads GAGVSQSPSNKVTEKGKDVELRCDPISGHTALYWYRQSLGQGLEFLIYFQGNSAPDKSGLPSDRFSAERTGGSVSTLTIQRTQQEDSAVYLCASSFTGNSFTDTQYFGPGTRLTVL.

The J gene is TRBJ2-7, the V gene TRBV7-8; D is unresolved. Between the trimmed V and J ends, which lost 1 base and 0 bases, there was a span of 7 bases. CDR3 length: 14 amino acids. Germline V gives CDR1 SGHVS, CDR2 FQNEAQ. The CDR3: CASSLVRFSYEQYF. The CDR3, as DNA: TGTGCCAGCAGCTTAGTTCGGTTCTCCTACGAGCAGTACTTC.